The T cell receptor (beta chain) under discussion was sequenced for a study of T cell responses to AZD1222 COVID-19 vaccine. Clones were read by immunoSEQ multiplex PCR, and TCRdb kept only the in-frame ones, dropping some. The sample has more than 120,000 clones; 88% are singletons. The CDR3 totals 12 residues. V lost 4 bases to trimming and J lost 6 bases, with 7 bases between them. From germline, CDR1 is MDHEN and CDR2 SYDVKM. The chain has TRBV28 and TRBJ2-1, with D maybe TRBD2 (6 bases). Sequencing used peripheral blood, obtained 28 days after the second dose of the MenACWY control vaccine. The source of this sequence is an adult who received the MenACWY meningococcal vaccine as a control. DNA of the CDR3: TGTGCCAGCAGTTCAGCGGGCAATGAGCAGTTCTTC. Protein sequence: CASSSAGNEQFF.